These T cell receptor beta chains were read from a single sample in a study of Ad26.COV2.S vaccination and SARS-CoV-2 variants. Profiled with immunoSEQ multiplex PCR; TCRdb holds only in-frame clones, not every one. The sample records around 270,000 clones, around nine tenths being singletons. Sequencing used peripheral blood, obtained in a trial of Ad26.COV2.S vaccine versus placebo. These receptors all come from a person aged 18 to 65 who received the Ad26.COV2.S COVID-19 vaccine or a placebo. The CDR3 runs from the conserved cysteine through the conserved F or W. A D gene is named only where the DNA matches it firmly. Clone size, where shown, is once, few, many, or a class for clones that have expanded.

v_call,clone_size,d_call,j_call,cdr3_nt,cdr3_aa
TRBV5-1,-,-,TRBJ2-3,TGCGCCAGCAGCTTGGTGAGCGACACAGATACGCAGTATTTT,CASSLVSDTDTQYF
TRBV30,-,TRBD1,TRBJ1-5,TGTGCCTGGACGGGTCCCGGGACAGGGGGTCAGCCCCAGCATTTT,CAWTGPGTGGQPQHF
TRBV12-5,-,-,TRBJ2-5,TGTGCTAGTGGCCCCTCCAATTTGGCCCAGTACTTC,CASGPSNLAQYF
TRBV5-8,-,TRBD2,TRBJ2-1,TGTGCCAGCAGTTCCGACTGGGGGGGGGACAATGAGCAGTTCTTC,CASSSDWGGDNEQFF
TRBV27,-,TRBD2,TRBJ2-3,TGTGCCAGCAGCCGGCCTAGCGGGAGGGGTATAGATACGCAGTATTTT,CASSRPSGRGIDTQYF
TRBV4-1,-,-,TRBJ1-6,TGCGCCAGCAGCCAGCAACGGACACTGAGCTCCTATAATTCACCCCTCCACTTT,CASSQQRTLSSYNSPLHF
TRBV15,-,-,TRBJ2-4,TGTGCCACCAGCAGAGATTCCTTGGGGGATGTGTCCAAAAACATTCAGTACTTC,CATSRDSLGDVSKNIQYF
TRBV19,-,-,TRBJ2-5,TGTGCCAGTAGTATAGGTGAAGGAAAGACCCAGTACTTC,CASSIGEGKTQYF
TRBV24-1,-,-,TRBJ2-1,TGTGCCACCAGTGATGGGCTCTACAATGAGCAGTTCTTC,CATSDGLYNEQFF
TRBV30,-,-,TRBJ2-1,TGTGCCTGGAGCATCACGAGCTCCTACAATGAGCAGTTCTTC,CAWSITSSYNEQFF
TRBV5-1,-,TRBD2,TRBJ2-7,TGCGCCAGCAGCCCACTCGGGGGAGGGCGATACGAGCAGTACTTC,CASSPLGGGRYEQYF
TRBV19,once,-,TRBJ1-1,TGTGCCAGTAGTTGGGGTCAGGGGCTATACATGAACACTGAAGCTTTCTTT,CASSWGQGLYMNTEAFF
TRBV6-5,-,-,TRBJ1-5,TGTGCCAGCAGTCCCGGGGGGGGTTATCAGCCCCAGCATTTT,CASSPGGGYQPQHF
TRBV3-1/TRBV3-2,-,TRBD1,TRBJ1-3,TGTGCCAGCAGCCCCCGGCCGGACAGGGTTGGAAACACCATATATTTT,CASSPRPDRVGNTIYF
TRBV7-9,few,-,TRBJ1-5,TGTGCCAGCAGCCCTCGGGGCCTTTCTCAGCCCCAGCATTTT,CASSPRGLSQPQHF
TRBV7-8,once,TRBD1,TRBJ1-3,TGTGCCAGCAGCCCAGACAGGGGGCCTGGAAACACCATATATTTT,CASSPDRGPGNTIYF
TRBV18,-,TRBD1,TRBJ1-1,TGTGCCAGCTCCCCCCAAGGACAGGGGCGAATGAACACTGAAGCTTTCTTT,CASSPQGQGRMNTEAFF
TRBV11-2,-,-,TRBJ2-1,TGTGCCAGCAGCACAGGGAATGAGCAGTTCTTC,CASSTGNEQFF
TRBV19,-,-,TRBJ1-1,TGTGCCAGTAGTACGTCCGTCTCCGATCCCACTGAAGCTTTCTTT,CASSTSVSDPTEAFF
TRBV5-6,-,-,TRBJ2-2,TGTGCCAGCAGCTTGCAGGGACCGCGAGGGGGGGAGCTGTTTTTT,CASSLQGPRGGELFF
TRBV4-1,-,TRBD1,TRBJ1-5,TGCGCCAGCAGCCGCCACAGGGGGCAAAACAATCAGCCCCAGCATTTT,CASSRHRGQNNQPQHF
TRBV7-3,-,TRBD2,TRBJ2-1,TGTGCCAGCAGCTGGGGACTAGCGGGATACAATGAGCAGTTCTTC,CASSWGLAGYNEQFF
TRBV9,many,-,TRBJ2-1,TGTGCCAGCAGCGTAGATGGGACACCCAATGAGCAGTTCTTC,CASSVDGTPNEQFF
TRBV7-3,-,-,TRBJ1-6,TGTGCCAGCAGCTTAAATGCCCGGGGCCGCAATTCACCCCTCCACTTT,CASSLNARGRNSPLHF
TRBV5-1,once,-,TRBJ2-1,TGCGCCAGCAGAGACGAAAGAGGGGGTAATGATTACAATGAGCAGTTCTTC,CASRDERGGNDYNEQFF
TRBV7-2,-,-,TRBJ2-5,TGTGCCAGCAGCTTCCCCGACGGTCGGGAGACCCAGTACTTC,CASSFPDGRETQYF
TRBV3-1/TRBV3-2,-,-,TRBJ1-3,TGTGCCAGCAGCCAAGATTCAGGGACAGGAAACACCATATATTTT,CASSQDSGTGNTIYF
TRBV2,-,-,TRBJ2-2,TGTGCCAGCAGTGGGGTCAGAAACACCGGGGAGCTGTTTTTT,CASSGVRNTGELFF
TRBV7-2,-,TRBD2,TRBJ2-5,TGTGCCAGCAGCTCGGGACTAGCGGGGAAAGAGACCCAGTACTTC,CASSSGLAGKETQYF
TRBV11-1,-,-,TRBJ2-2,TGTGCCAGCAGCCTGCGAGGGGAGCTGTTTTTT,CASSLRGELFF
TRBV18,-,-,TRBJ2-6,TGTGCCAGCTCACCCGGAGTGACTGGGGCCAACGTCCTGACTTTC,CASSPGVTGANVLTF
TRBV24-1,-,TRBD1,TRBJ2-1,TGTGCCACCAGTGGTCAGGACAGGGCCCCGGACAATGAGCAGTTCTTC,CATSGQDRAPDNEQFF
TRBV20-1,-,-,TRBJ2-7,TGCAGTGCTAGAGACGGCTACGAGCAGTACTTC,CSARDGYEQYF
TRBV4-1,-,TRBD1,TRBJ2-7,TGCGCCAGCAGCCGAGAGACAGGGACCTACGAGCAGTACTTC,CASSRETGTYEQYF
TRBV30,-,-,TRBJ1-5,TGTGCCTGGAGTGTGCGCGCAGGACCCCAACCTAGCAATCAGCCCCAGCATTTT,CAWSVRAGPQPSNQPQHF
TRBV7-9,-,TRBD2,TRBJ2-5,TGTGCCAGCAGCTCGGGACTAGCGGGAGCCAGCCTGCAAGAGACCCAGTACTTC,CASSSGLAGASLQETQYF
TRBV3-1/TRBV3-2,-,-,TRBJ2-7,TGTGCCAGCAGCCTGTGGGGGCAGGACGCTCACGAGCAGTACTTC,CASSLWGQDAHEQYF
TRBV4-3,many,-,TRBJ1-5,TGCGCCAGCAGCCCCATTGCGGGCAATCAGCCCCAGCATTTT,CASSPIAGNQPQHF
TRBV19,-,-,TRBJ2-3,TGTGCCAGTAGTTGGGGGGGCCGCACAGATACGCAGTATTTT,CASSWGGRTDTQYF
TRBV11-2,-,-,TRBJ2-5,TGTGCCAGCAGCTTAGCGGCGGGGGCCCAAGAGACCCAGTACTTC,CASSLAAGAQETQYF
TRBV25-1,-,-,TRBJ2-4,TGTGCCAGCAGTGACAGGGCCAAAAACATTCAGTACTTC,CASSDRAKNIQYF
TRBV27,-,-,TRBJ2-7,TGTGCCAGCAGTTTTGTATCTGGGATTTCCTACGAGCAGTACTTC,CASSFVSGISYEQYF
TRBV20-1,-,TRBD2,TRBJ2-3,TGCAGTGCTAGTTCTAGCGGTACAGATACGCAGTATTTT,CSASSSGTDTQYF
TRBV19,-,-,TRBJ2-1,TGTGCCAGTAGTATAGCCGTTATGGGGCCTGAGCAGTTCTTC,CASSIAVMGPEQFF
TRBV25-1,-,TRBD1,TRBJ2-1,TGTGCCAGCAGGACGGGACAGGCGACCTACAATGAGCAGTTCTTC,CASRTGQATYNEQFF
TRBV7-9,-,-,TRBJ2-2,TGTGCCAGCAGCGGCTTGCGGGGCGGCCGCCCCGGAGAGCTGTTTTTT,CASSGLRGGRPGELFF
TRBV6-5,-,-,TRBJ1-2,TGTGCCAGCAGTTCTCGAGGGGGAAACTATGGCTACACCTTC,CASSSRGGNYGYTF
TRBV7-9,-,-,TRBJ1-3,TGTGCCAGCAGCTTAGAGGGGGGACCCTACACCATATATTTT,CASSLEGGPYTIYF
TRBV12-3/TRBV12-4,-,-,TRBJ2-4,TGTGCCAGCGGGCCACAGGGATTAGGCATTCAGTACTTC,CASGPQGLGIQYF
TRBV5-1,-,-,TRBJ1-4,TGCGCCAGCAGACTTGACAGGCATGCAACTAATGAAAAACTGTTTTTT,CASRLDRHATNEKLFF
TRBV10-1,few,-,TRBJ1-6,TGCGCCAGCAGTGATAGGAATTCACCCCTCCACTTT,CASSDRNSPLHF
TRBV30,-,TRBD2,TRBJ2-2,TGTGCCTGGAGTGTAGGACTAGGGGTCACCGGGGAGCTGTTTTTT,CAWSVGLGVTGELFF
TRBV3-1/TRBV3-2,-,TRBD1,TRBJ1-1,TGTGCCAGCAGCCAACCTATCCACAGGGGGACTGAAGCTTTCTTT,CASSQPIHRGTEAFF
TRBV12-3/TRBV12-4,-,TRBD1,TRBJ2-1,TGTGCCAGCACCGACAGGGGCAATGAGCAGTTCTTC,CASTDRGNEQFF